Detailed here is one TCR beta chain. These data are taken from a study of blood T cell repertoires in COVID-19. Study-wide background: PBMCs, B-cell-depleted T cells, or T cells provided the cDNA or gDNA that made up the material.

This table comes from immunoSEQ multiplex PCR, and its TCRdb copy is limited to in-frame clones, with some not included. The sample lists 40,000 to 50,000 clones, roughly 89% occurring once. V gave up 11 bases and J gave up 8 bases, with 19 bases separating them. This CDR3 has 13 residues. Per the germline V gene, CDR1 is MDHEN and CDR2 is SYDVKM. The sequence was collected from a man between 45 and 60 years old with active COVID-19. The sequencing input was peripheral blood. The genes are TRBV28 and TRBJ2-1, with D perhaps TRBD2 (7 bases). The DNA of the CDR3 is TGTGCCTGCTGGGGGGCAGGGAGGGATGAGCAGTTCTTC. This codes for CACWGAGRDEQFF.